These T cell receptor beta chains were read from a single sample in a study of T cells in Graves' hyperthyroidism and ophthalmopathy. TCRdb re-analysed the multiplex PCR reads in MiXCR, keeping a single row per CDR3 protein. The sample includes some 370,000 distinct CDR3 sequences, 11% to 15% of them seen just once. Input material: blood. The receptors originated from a man aged 45 to 65 with Graves' ophthalmopathy. Each CDR3 is given with its conserved first and last residue. The D gene is left open where the match is weak. Size is omitted from some rows. Given values are once, few, many or a class for expanded clones.

v_gene	j_gene	d_gene	len	abundance	CDR3nt	CDR3aa
TRBV10-3	TRBJ2-7	.	13	many	TGTGCCATCAGTGATGATAGGGGGTACGAGCAGTACTTC	CAISDDRGYEQYF
TRBV28	TRBJ2-2	TRBD1	15	many	TGTGCCAGCAGTAGGGGACAGGGATACACCGGGGAGCTGTTTTTT	CASSRGQGYTGELFF
TRBV10-3	TRBJ2-5	.	13	many	TGTGCCATCAGTGAGTCCCCTGGCGAGACCCAGTACTTC	CAISESPGETQYF
TRBV11-2	TRBJ2-1	TRBD2	15	.	TGTGCCAGCAGCATAATAGCGGGAGGGCTCAGTGAGCAGTTCTTC	CASSIIAGGLSEQFF
TRBV20-1	TRBJ2-7	.	15	many	TGCAGTGCTAGGCATTCGGCTAGCGCGACCTACGAGCAGTACTTC	CSARHSASATYEQYF
TRBV12-3/TRBV12-4	TRBJ2-3	TRBD2	17	.	TGTGCCAGCAGTTTAGTTCGCCTAGCGGGAGGGTCAGATACGCAGTATTTT	CASSLVRLAGGSDTQYF
TRBV9	TRBJ1-3	.	15	few	TGTGCCAGCAGCGTGGGAGGGAGTGGTGGAAACACCATATATTTT	CASSVGGSGGNTIYF
TRBV25-1	TRBJ2-1	TRBD2	15	.	TGTGCCAGCAGTGGACTAGCGGGAGTTACGAATGAGCAGTTCTTC	CASSGLAGVTNEQFF
TRBV27	TRBJ2-2	TRBD2	16	many	TGTGCCAGCAGTTTATCGACTAGCGGGAGTACCGGGGAGCTGTTTTTT	CASSLSTSGSTGELFF
TRBV28	TRBJ1-2	.	14	many	TGTGCCAGCAGTTTGAATAAGGGGGGATATGGCTACACCTTC	CASSLNKGGYGYTF
TRBV20-1	TRBJ2-3	.	14	once	TGCAGTGCAACCAGGCGGGATGGGGCAGATACGCAGTATTTT	CSATRRDGADTQYF
TRBV20-1	TRBJ2-1	.	13	.	TGCAGTGCTAGTATCCTGATTCTGGGGGAGCAGTTCTTC	CSASILILGEQFF
TRBV11-2	TRBJ2-7	.	12	many	TGTGCCAGCAGCTTAGATCCTCGAGAGCAGTACTTC	CASSLDPREQYF
TRBV18	TRBJ1-2	TRBD1	16	many	TGTGCCAGCTCACGCGGGACAGGGGCATCGGACTATGGCTACACCTTC	CASSRGTGASDYGYTF
TRBV24-1	TRBJ2-3	.	16	many	TGTGCCACCAGTGATTTTATCGTGAGCGGGACAGATACGCAGTATTTT	CATSDFIVSGTDTQYF
TRBV20-1	TRBJ2-1	TRBD2	16	many	TGCAGTGCTAGAGATCTCGGGCCTAGCGGAAACAATGAGCAGTTCTTC	CSARDLGPSGNNEQFF
TRBV28	TRBJ2-3	.	13	.	TGTGCCAGCAGTACAATGGGGCGAGATACGCAGTATTTT	CASSTMGRDTQYF
TRBV5-1	TRBJ2-1	.	14	many	TGCGCCAGCAGCTTTCAGAAAGGGTTAAATGAGCAGTTCTTC	CASSFQKGLNEQFF
TRBV14	TRBJ2-1	TRBD2	16	many	TGTGCCAGCAGCCCCCTTTTGGGGGGGAACTACAATGAGCAGTTCTTC	CASSPLLGGNYNEQFF
TRBV30	TRBJ1-1	.	13	many	TGTGCCTGCGGGAAGGAACTGAACACTGAAGCTTTCTTT	CACGKELNTEAFF
TRBV29-1	TRBJ2-2	.	12	.	TGCAGCGTTGAACCGATCCCCGGGGAGCTGTTTTTT	CSVEPIPGELFF
TRBV12-5	TRBJ2-2	TRBD2	20	many	TGTGCTAGTTTACTCAGAGTGGGACTAGCGGGAGCCGGAGGCACCGGGGAGCTGTTTTTT	CASLLRVGLAGAGGTGELFF
TRBV30	TRBJ2-7	TRBD1	17	many	TGTGCCTGGAAAGCGGGACAGGGAATCTTCTACTCCTACGAGCAGTACTTC	CAWKAGQGIFYSYEQYF
TRBV20-1	TRBJ2-5	.	17	many	TGCAGTGCTAGAGATCTACCCCTGGGGACTTCCAGAGGGACCCAGTACTTC	CSARDLPLGTSRGTQYF
TRBV5-5	TRBJ2-2	TRBD2	17	.	TGTGCCAGCAGCTTGGAGCTAGCGGGAGTTCCAACCGGGGAGCTGTTTTTT	CASSLELAGVPTGELFF
TRBV30	TRBJ1-5	.	13	many	TGTGCCTGGAGGCAGGCAAGCAATCAGCCCCAGCATTTT	CAWRQASNQPQHF
TRBV2	TRBJ2-1	TRBD2	18	.	TGTGCCAGCAGCCGGCGCCTAGCGGGAGGGCCCTCCCACGGTGAGCAGTTCTTC	CASSRRLAGGPSHGEQFF
TRBV6-1	TRBJ2-3	.	14	.	TGTGCCACAGCAGGTGGCTCCCGCACAGATACGCAGTATTTT	CATAGGSRTDTQYF
TRBV9	TRBJ1-6	.	16	.	TGTGCCAGCAGCGCAGGGGTAACCTCCTATAATTCACCCCTCCACTTT	CASSAGVTSYNSPLHF